The 8 T cell receptor beta chains below all came from one sample that was sequenced in a study of tumor-infiltrating lymphocytes in primary liver carcinoma. Germline DNA was extracted too, while blood RNA derived from unsorted whole blood. A primer matching the constant region was used to make TCR beta cDNA from 500 to 650 ng of total RNA. The TCR beta library was amplified through three nested multiplex PCR rounds in a modified ARM-PCR procedure. Each of the first two PCR rounds ran approximately 11 cycles with TRBV1-TRBV30 forward and C-beta reverse primers. TCRdb analysed the multiplex PCR reads with MiXCR anew, one entry per CDR3 protein. The sample holds about 330,000 distinct CDR3 sequences, roughly two thirds seen once. What was sequenced was peripheral blood. The origin of the receptors is a man aged 35 to 55 with primary liver carcinoma and hepatitis B virus infection.

For this clonotype: Relative to the germline gene, one junction end is altered; a read error may explain this. J is TRBJ2-1 and V is TRBV29-1, with D tentatively TRBD1 (6 bases). CDR3 length: 14 residues. Germline V gene sequence: CDR1 SQVTM, CDR2 ANQGSEA. DNA of the CDR3: TGCAGCACCCTGACAGGTACCTTCGGCAATGAGCGGTTCTTC. Its protein is CSTLTGTFGNERFF.

As to this clonotype: One end of the junction fails to match germline, which may point to a read error. The gene calls are TRBV2 and TRBJ2-5, with D unresolved. Germline CDR1 is SNHLY and CDR2 is FYNNEI. This CDR3 is built from 11 residues. CDR3 sequence (DNA): TGTGCCAGTAGTGAAACGCGGACCCAGTACTTC. Residues: CASSETRTQYF.

At least ten counts were recorded for this clonotype. The chain has TRBV5-1 and TRBJ2-7; 11 positions agree with TRBD1. Germline V gene sequence: CDR1 SGHRS, CDR2 YFSETQ. V gave up 3 bases and J gave up 7 bases; unmatched junction bases: 6. The CDR3 runs to 14 residues. The CDR3 DNA sequence: TGCGCCAGCAGCTCCGGACAGGGGGCTAGGGAGCAGTACTTC. Its translation: CASSSGQGAREQYF.

CDR3 nucleotide sequence: TGTGCCAGCAGCTTCTGGGACCTCATTGAAGCTTTCTTT. Translated, it gives CASSFWDLIEAFF. This chain uses TRBV7-9 with TRBJ1-1; the D gene is possibly TRBD1 (5 bases). Looked up from germline, CDR1 is SEHNR and CDR2 is FQNEAQ (reference sequence). The CDR3 extends over 13 amino acids. Trimming cost V 3 bases and J 7 bases, with 12 bases left between them.

A word on this clonotype: One base away lies a much larger clone, so this may be a sequencing read error. The rearrangement joins TRBV6-1 to TRBJ2-5; tentatively, D is TRBD2 (5 bases). The germline gives CDR1 MNHNS, CDR2 SASEGT. The CDR3 covers 14 residues. In DNA, the CDR3 is TGTGCCAGCAGTGAACCGGGATACCAAGAGACCCGGTACTTC. Translating it yields CASSEPGYQETRYF.

This clonotype has only a few counts. The chain couples TRBV10-3 to TRBJ1-5; D not certain. Germline CDR1 and CDR2: ENHRY and SYGVKD. CDR3 length: 13 amino acids. Trimming pared 6 bases from V and 2 bases from J, leaving 8 bases between. This CDR3 reads CAISSTGNQPQHF. CDR3 DNA sequence: TGTGCCATCAGCTCAACGGGCAATCAGCCCCAGCATTTT.

To note about this clonotype: A read error may explain this, as a much larger clone is one base away. J is TRBJ2-7 and V is TRBV6-6; D assignment may be TRBD1 or TRBD2 (6 bases each). Germline CDR1 and CDR2: MNHNY and SVGAGI (reference sequence). This CDR3 spans 14 amino acids. CDR3 amino acids: CAGRPRGDTHEQYF. As DNA, the CDR3 is TGTGCCGGCAGACCGAGGGGGGATACCCACGAGCAGTACTTC.

This clonotype was counted at least ten times. J is TRBJ2-3 and V is TRBV10-3, with 10 positions matching TRBD2. Germline V gives CDR1 ENHRY, CDR2 SYGVKD. The CDR3 consists of 16 residues. Trimming cost V 8 bases and J 3 bases; bases outside gene matches: 11. CDR3 protein: CAISTGASGSTDTQYF. DNA for the CDR3: TGTGCCATCTCAACCGGGGCTAGCGGGAGTACAGATACGCAGTATTTT.